Below are 30 T cell receptor beta chains sequenced from a single sample in a study of molecular identifiers for immune sequencing clone quantification. MiXCR, run by TCRdb on the PCR reads, gives a single entry per CDR3 protein. The table has about 68,000 distinct CDR3 sequences, about a sixth seen once. The sequenced material came from naive CD8+ T cells from blood, with Jurkat cell RNA spiked in. Subset in this sample: FACS-sorted CD8+CD4-CCR7+CD45RA+ naive T cells. These receptors came from a human donor in good health. Some libraries in this study had Jurkat cell RNA spiked in.

This clonotype was seen only a few times. The V call is TRBV12-3 or TRBV12-4, the J call TRBJ1-1, with D unclear. Trimming took off 6 bases at V and 3 bases at J, with 11 bases between the two ends. The CDR3 contains 13 residues. Here the CDR3 DNA reads TGTGCCAGCAGGGGGTCGGCGTACACTGAAGCTTTCTTT. Protein product: CASRGSAYTEAFF.

The chain uses TRBV7-9 and TRBJ2-3; D is ambiguous. Germline CDR1 SEHNR, CDR2 FQNEAQ (reference sequence). V lost 5 bases to trimming and J lost 0 bases, with 12 bases between them. The CDR3 sequence is 15 residues long. CDR3 DNA sequence: TGTGCCAGCAGCCATTCGGTAGGGAGCACAGATACGCAGTATTTT. It codes for CASSHSVGSTDTQYF. Looking up the rest from reference TRBV7-9 and TRBJ2-3 gives the full variable domain: DTGVSQNPRHKITKRGQNVTFRCDPISEHNRLYWYRQTLGQGPEFLTYFQNEAQLEKSRLLSDRFSAERPKGSFSTLEIQRTEQGDSAMYLCASSHSVGSTDTQYFGPGTRLTVL.

This clonotype was seen repeatedly, ten times or more. The chain has TRBV12-3 or TRBV12-4 and TRBJ2-3; 14 bases are shared with TRBD2. CDR3 length: 17 residues. V was pared by 5 bases and J by 5 bases, with 9 bases of the junction left unmatched. CDR3 sequence reads: CASSRLAGGPREDTQYF. In DNA form, the CDR3 reads TGTGCCAGCAGTCGACTAGCGGGAGGGCCTCGGGAAGATACGCAGTATTTT.

This clonotype was seen a few times. The genes are TRBV6-5 and TRBJ2-2, with TRBD2 matching over 13 bases. The CDR3 is 18 amino acids. Germline-derived CDR1 and CDR2 are MNHEY and SVGAGI. Trimming cost V 0 bases and J 11 bases; bases outside gene matches: 12. CDR3 DNA: TGTGCCAGCAGTTACTCGTCCGGGACTAGCGGGGTTGGCCCAGAGCTGTTTTTT. Translating gives CASSYSSGTSGVGPELFF.

This clonotype was counted many times. The rearrangement links TRBV6-2 or TRBV6-3 to TRBJ2-7, with no clear D. V was cut by 5 bases and J by 0 bases, with 11 bases left in between. The CDR3 spans 14 residues. CDR1 is MNHEY, CDR2 SVGEGT, per germline. This CDR3 is CASSPRRISYEQYF. CDR3 nucleotides: TGTGCCAGCAGTCCCAGACGGATCTCCTACGAGCAGTACTTC.

This clonotype was observed at least ten times. The chain recombines TRBV7-9 with TRBJ2-7; the match to TRBD1 covers 9 bases. This CDR3 region has 16 residues. V was clipped by 4 bases and J by 0 bases; unmatched bases: 7. Per germline, CDR1 SEHNR and CDR2 FQNEAQ (reference sequence). CDR3 DNA: TGTGCCAGCAGCTCCCCCGGGACAGGGAGCTCCTACGAGCAGTACTTC. Translating gives CASSSPGTGSSYEQYF.

This clonotype was detected many times. The chain joins TRBV7-9 to TRBJ1-5, with 8 bases aligning to TRBD1. The germline CDR1 and CDR2 sequences are SEHNR and FQNEAQ (reference sequence). This CDR3 has 16 amino acids. V gave up 3 bases and J gave up 0 bases; unmatched junction bases: 4. CDR3 sequence (DNA): TGTGCCAGCAGCTTGGGGACAGGCGATAGCAATCAGCCCCAGCATTTT. This encodes CASSLGTGDSNQPQHF.

This clonotype was counted only a few times. A read error may explain this, as a much larger clone is one base away. This CDR3 is missing its conserved last phenylalanine or tryptophan, likely due to a read error. The CDR3 nucleotides read TGCAGTGCTAGAGGGTGGGAGCGGGCGGTCTACGACGAGCAGTACTCC. Encoded protein: CSARGWERAVYDEQYS. This sequence joins TRBV20-1 and TRBJ2-7; possibly TRBD2 for D (6 bases). The CDR3 runs 16 residues. V lost 1 base to trimming and J lost 5 bases, with 21 bases between them. Germline CDR1 is DFQATT and CDR2 is SNEGSKA (reference sequence).

This clonotype was found many times. The rearrangement uses TRBV21-1 and TRBJ1-5; the table names TRBD1, a call not compared with the DNA. TRBV21-1 is a listed pseudogene. The CDR3 is made up of 16 amino acids. Written as DNA, the CDR3 is TGTGCCAGCCCTCCCCCCGGGAACAGCAGCAATCAGCCCCAGCATTTT. This encodes CASPPPGNSSNQPQHF.

The sample holds a few counts of this clonotype. The chain joins TRBV10-3 to TRBJ2-7; 10 bases line up with TRBD2. Losses at the gene ends were 6 bases for V and 5 bases for J; bases not matched to a gene: 10. The germline V gene encodes CDR1 ENHRY and CDR2 SYGVKD. The CDR3 has 15 residues. CDR3 DNA: TGTGCCATCAGGTCCCCTGGACTAGCGGATAACGAGCAGTACTTC. This translates into CAIRSPGLADNEQYF.

To note about this clonotype: With a much larger clone just one base away, this may be a read error. J is TRBJ2-5 and V is TRBV20-1, with TRBD2 as a possible D gene (5 bases). This CDR3 contains 18 residues. Germline V gives CDR1 DFQATT, CDR2 SNEGSKA (reference sequence). CDR3 region: CSARDFGSGFHLQETRYF. The CDR3 nucleotides are TGCAGTGCTAGAGATTTCGGGTCGGGGTTTCATCTCCAAGAGACCCGGTACTTC.

In this sample, this clonotype turned up many times. The CDR3 sequence: CASVHAGEGLDTQYF. The CDR3 DNA reads as TGTGCCAGCGTTCACGCGGGAGAAGGGTTAGATACGCAGTATTTT. The V call is TRBV28, the J call TRBJ2-3, with 7 nucleotides matching TRBD2. The CDR3 spans 15 residues. V lost 8 bases and J lost 5; bases outside the gene matches: 13. Germline CDR1 and CDR2: MDHEN and SYDVKM.

With regard to this clonotype: One base away lies a much larger clone, so this may be a sequencing read error. The genes are TRBV10-2 and TRBJ1-5; tentatively, D is TRBD1 (5 bases). The CDR3 spans 15 residues. In germline, CDR1 is WSHSY, CDR2 SAAADI. CDR3 bases: TGCACCAGCACCGCGGGGACGGAGGGCAATCAGCCCCAGCATTTT. Translating it yields CTSTAGTEGNQPQHF.

This clonotype has at least ten counts. V usage is TRBV29-1 and J usage is TRBJ2-5, with 7 bases aligning to TRBD2. V shed 4 bases, J shed 4 bases, and the junction held 3 bases outside the gene matches. This CDR3 is built from 12 residues. Looked up from germline, CDR1 is SQVTM and CDR2 is ANQGSEA. CDR3 sequence reads: CSVGAGAETQYF. The CDR3 DNA is TGCAGCGTTGGGGCGGGAGCAGAGACCCAGTACTTC.

This clonotype was counted at least ten times. V and J are TRBV5-4 and TRBJ2-3; 8 bases map to TRBD2. Trimming cost V 2 bases and J 6 bases; bases outside gene matches: 11. CDR1 SGHNT and CDR2 YYREEE come from the germline V gene (reference sequence). The CDR3 sequence is 16 residues long. This CDR3 reads CASSLKSGRSGDTQYF. DNA of the CDR3: TGTGCCAGCAGCTTAAAAAGCGGGAGATCAGGGGATACGCAGTATTTT.

This rearrangement joins TRBV27 to TRBJ1-2; 8 bases agree with TRBD1. The V and J ends lost 2 bases and 8 bases, in that order; junction bases with no gene match: 7. CDR1 MNHEY and CDR2 SMNVEV come from the germline V gene (reference sequence). CDR3 length: 14 amino acids. The CDR3 coding sequence is TGTGCCAGCAGTTTAAACGGACAGGGTTCGGGCTACACCTTC. The encoded protein is CASSLNGQGSGYTF.

This clonotype has a handful of counts. The chain combines TRBV7-3 with TRBJ2-3; D is ambiguous. CDR1 is SGHTA, CDR2 FQGTGA, per germline. There are 13 residues in the CDR3. The V end lost 4 bases, the J end lost 6 bases, and 11 bases lay between the germline ends. The CDR3 region has the DNA TGTGCCAGCAGCTCAGTCCCCGGGGATACGCAGTATTTT. This sequence encodes CASSSVPGDTQYF. The complete variable domain, with remaining parts taken from reference TRBV7-3 and TRBJ2-3, reads GAGVSQTPSNKVTEKGKYVELRCDPISGHTALYWYRQSLGQGPEFLIYFQGTGAADDSGLPNDRFFAVRPEGSVSTLKIQRTERGDSAVYLCASSSVPGDTQYFGPGTRLTVL.

This clonotype came up many times. The rearrangement joins TRBV20-1 to TRBJ2-7, with D perhaps matching TRBD1 (6 bases). The V gene lost 5 bases and the J gene lost 2 bases, with 10 bases spanning the gap. CDR3 length: 12 residues. Germline assignment: CDR1 DFQATT and CDR2 SNEGSKA (reference sequence). CDR3 sequence (DNA): TGCAGTGCTGGGGACACGCCCTACGAGCAGTACTTC. Protein: CSAGDTPYEQYF.

The sample holds a few counts of this clonotype. The rearrangement joins TRBV19 to TRBJ2-1; maybe TRBD2 (6 bases). The V end lost 3 bases, the J end lost 0 bases, and 9 bases lay between the germline ends. The CDR3 sequence is 15 residues long. The germline V gene encodes CDR1 LNHDA and CDR2 SQIVND (reference sequence). CDR3 sequence: CASSIAGFSYNEQFF. The CDR3 DNA follows: TGTGCCAGTAGTATCGCGGGGTTCTCCTACAATGAGCAGTTCTTC. The whole variable domain, remainder taken from reference TRBV19 and TRBJ2-1, is DGGITQSPKYLFRKEGQNVTLSCEQNLNHDAMYWYRQDPGQGLRLIYYSQIVNDFQKGDIAEGYSVSREKKESFPLTVTSAQKNPTAFYLCASSIAGFSYNEQFFGPGTRLTVL.

A note on this clonotype: It may be a read error: a sequence one base away is much more abundant. The chain carries TRBV7-9 and TRBJ1-2, with a weak D call TRBD1 (5 bases). CDR1 SEHNR and CDR2 FQNEAQ come from the germline V gene (reference sequence). V was trimmed by 5 bases and J by 1 base, leaving 17 bases between them. The CDR3 extends over 16 amino acids. The CDR3 sequence is CASSLTGAGGNYGYTF. The CDR3 region has the DNA TGTGCCAGCAGCCTTACCGGGGCCGGGGGTAACTATGGCTACACCTTC. Full variable domain (rest looked up from reference TRBV7-9 and TRBJ1-2): DTGVSQNPRHKITKRGQNVTFRCDPISEHNRLYWYRQTLGQGPEFLTYFQNEAQLEKSRLLSDRFSAERPKGSFSTLEIQRTEQGDSAMYLCASSLTGAGGNYGYTFGSGTRLTVV.

This clonotype was detected many times. V usage is TRBV20-1 and J usage is TRBJ2-7, with 14 bases lining up with TRBD2. This CDR3 is 17 amino acids long. CDR1 is DFQATT and CDR2 is SNEGSKA in the germline V gene (reference sequence). V lost 0 bases and J lost 5; bases outside the gene matches: 9. This CDR3 reads CSARDLTSGRARHEQYF. In nucleotides, the CDR3 is TGCAGTGCTAGAGATTTGACTAGCGGGAGGGCCCGCCACGAGCAGTACTTC.

This clonotype was counted ten times or more. The rearrangement joins TRBV6-6 to TRBJ2-7; D ambiguous. Germline assignment: CDR1 MNHNY and CDR2 SVGAGI (reference sequence). The CDR3 extends over 12 amino acids. The germline V and J ends were trimmed by 6 bases and 6 bases, with 12 bases remaining between them. As DNA, the CDR3 is TGTGCCAGCAGCATGACCGACTTCGAGCAGTACTTC. Its protein product is CASSMTDFEQYF.

The CDR3 loop is CASSLIGVVGYEQYF. CDR3 DNA: TGTGCCAGCAGTTTGATCGGGGTAGTGGGCTACGAGCAGTACTTC. The V call is TRBV27, the J call TRBJ2-7, with D possibly being TRBD2 (5 bases). Trimming stripped 3 bases from V and 3 bases from J, with 15 bases between. The CDR3 is 15 residues long. Germline CDR1 and CDR2: MNHEY and SMNVEV (reference sequence).

Turning to this clonotype: A much more abundant neighbour one base away suggests this may be a read error. The DNA for the CDR3 is TGCAGTGCTAGACTAGCGGGCCCCTACGAGCAGTACTTC. This encodes CSARLAGPYEQYF. The chain combines TRBV20-1 with TRBJ2-7, with 8 bases matching TRBD2. This CDR3 spans 13 amino acids. Germline CDR1 is DFQATT and CDR2 is SNEGSKA (reference sequence). With 2 bases clipped from V and 2 bases from J, the junction kept 2 bases outside the gene matches.

The table lists this clonotype with many counts. V is TRBV6-6 and J is TRBJ2-1, with TRBD2 matching over 9 bases. The CDR3 totals 14 residues. Trimming removed 4 bases from V and 6 bases from J; junction bases left unmatched: 4. Germline CDR1 MNHNY, CDR2 SVGAGI (reference sequence). The DNA for the CDR3 is TGTGCCAGCAGTTTAGCGGGAGTGGGCAATGAGCAGTTCTTC. This encodes CASSLAGVGNEQFF.

The chain recombines TRBV27 with TRBJ2-7, with TRBD1 matching over 9 bases. Looked up from germline, CDR1 is MNHEY and CDR2 is SMNVEV (reference sequence). The ends lost 2 bases at V and 3 bases at J; junction bases unmatched: 5. The CDR3 length is 15 residues. CDR3 bases: TGTGCCAGCAGTTTAACCGGGACAGGGTACTACGAGCAGTACTTC. Translated, it gives CASSLTGTGYYEQYF.

This chain joins TRBV12-3 or TRBV12-4 and TRBJ2-7; TRBD1 agrees at 11 bases. The V segment lost 5 bases and the J segment 6 bases; nucleotides outside the gene matches: 6. This CDR3 contains 14 residues. CDR3 sequence: CASSTTGTGGEQYF. CDR3 nucleotide sequence: TGTGCCAGCAGTACCACCGGGACAGGGGGCGAGCAGTACTTC.

This clonotype was picked up many times. V gene TRBV5-5 combines with J gene TRBJ2-3; 7 nucleotides match TRBD2. This CDR3 is 16 amino acids long. With V trimmed by 2 bases and J by 2 bases, 8 bases remained unmatched. The V gene's germline CDR1 is SGHKS and CDR2 YYEKEE (reference sequence). CDR3 DNA sequence: TGTGCCAGCAGCTTTGAAGGGAGGGCCCCCACAGATACGCAGTATTTT. Amino acids: CASSFEGRAPTDTQYF.

This clonotype was detected a few times. V is TRBV15 and J is TRBJ2-1; 7 bases align to TRBD1. Germline V CDR1 and CDR2: LNHNV, YYDKDF (reference sequence). The V and J ends lost 7 bases and 4 bases, in that order; junction bases with no gene match: 7. CDR3 size: 14 residues. For the CDR3, the DNA is TGTGCCACCAATAACAGGGGCCCTTACAATGAGCAGTTCTTC. Translating gives CATNNRGPYNEQFF.

This clonotype was observed a few times. A read error is possible here, since a much larger clone lies one base away. The chain is built from TRBV10-3 and TRBJ2-5; D possibly corresponds to TRBD2 (7 bases). The CDR3 covers 15 residues. The ends were cut back, 5 bases at V and 6 bases at J, with 19 bases in the middle. Germline CDR1 reads ENHRY; CDR2 reads SYGVKD. The CDR3 here is CAISNARGRAKTQYF. In DNA form, the CDR3 reads TGTGCCATCAGTAATGCAAGGGGGAGGGCGAAGACCCAGTACTTC.